What follows are 19 T cell receptor beta chains derived from one specimen sequenced in a study of T cell changes during pregnancy in multiple sclerosis. Libraries were prepared by immunoSEQ multiplex PCR; TCRdb keeps only in-frame clonotypes and omits some of them. This table holds roughly 29,000 clones, approximately 94% found once. Sample: CD8+ T cells from peripheral blood mononuclear cells, taken before pregnancy. These receptor sequences come from a female donor with multiple sclerosis, enrolled in a pregnancy study.

The chain carries TRBV6-6 and TRBJ1-1, with D tentatively TRBD1 (6 bases). The CDR3 runs 15 residues. V was trimmed by 5 bases and J by 0 bases, leaving 13 bases between them. The germline V gene encodes CDR1 MNHNY and CDR2 SVGAGI (reference sequence). The CDR3 DNA sequence: TGTGCCAGCAGTCCACGGACAGTGATGAACACTGAAGCTTTCTTT. Residues: CASSPRTVMNTEAFF.

The chain employs TRBV27 and TRBJ2-4, with D uncertain. Trimming took 7 bases from V and 0 from J, leaving 7 bases between them. The CDR3 is made up of 13 amino acids. Per germline, CDR1 MNHEY and CDR2 SMNVEV (reference sequence). CDR3 in amino acids: CASTSLAKNIQYF. DNA for the CDR3: TGTGCCAGCACTTCCTTAGCCAAAAACATTCAGTACTTC.

V gene TRBV5-4 combines with J gene TRBJ1-3, with a tentative D call TRBD1 (5 bases). CDR1 is SGHNT and CDR2 is YYREEE in the germline V gene (reference sequence). The CDR3 runs to 15 residues. Trimming cost V 3 bases and J 0 bases, with 10 bases left between them. In nucleotides, the CDR3 is TGTGCCAGCAGCTCCGACAGTTACTCTGGAAACACCATATATTTT. Protein: CASSSDSYSGNTIYF.

The chain recombines TRBV28 with TRBJ2-7, with 9 bases lining up with TRBD1. This CDR3 has 16 residues. V was clipped by 1 base and J by 2 bases; unmatched bases: 6. Looked up from germline, CDR1 is MDHEN and CDR2 is SYDVKM. The CDR3: CASSLFPGQGTYEQYF. The CDR3 region has the DNA TGTGCCAGCAGTTTATTTCCGGGACAGGGAACCTACGAGCAGTACTTC. The full variable domain, completed using reference TRBV28 and TRBJ2-7, is DVKVTQSSRYLVKRTGEKVFLECVQDMDHENMFWYRQDPGLGLRLIYFSYDVKMKEKGDIPEGYSVSREKKERFSLILESASTNQTSMYLCASSLFPGQGTYEQYFGPGTRLTVT.

The chain is built from TRBV5-4 and TRBJ2-3; 11 nucleotides align to TRBD2. V lost 6 bases and J lost 3; bases outside the gene matches: 18. This CDR3 is 19 amino acids long. CDR1 is SGHNT and CDR2 is YYREEE in the germline V gene (reference sequence). CDR3: CASNLRGEILAGETDTQYF. The CDR3 coding sequence is TGTGCCAGCAACCTACGGGGGGAGATACTAGCGGGAGAGACAGATACGCAGTATTTT.

The rearrangement uses TRBV7-2 and TRBJ2-3; TRBD1 matches 8 bases. The CDR3 extends over 16 amino acids. V gave up 1 base and J gave up 4 bases; unmatched junction bases: 7. The germline V gene encodes CDR1 SGHTA and CDR2 FQGNSA. The CDR3 DNA sequence: TGTGCCAGCAGCTTAGTGGCAGGGGGCTTCGCAGATACGCAGTATTTT. Translated: CASSLVAGGFADTQYF.

The chain couples TRBV12-5 to TRBJ1-5; tentative D call: TRBD1 (6 bases). V dropped 5 bases and J dropped 4 bases, with 15 bases sitting between them. The CDR3 length is 15 residues. Germline V gene sequence: CDR1 LGHNT, CDR2 FRNRAP. The DNA for the CDR3 is TGTGCTAGTGGTCCTGAGGGGGGAGGGAATCAGCCCCAGCATTTT. Protein: CASGPEGGGNQPQHF.

The chain links TRBV6-1 to TRBJ2-2; maybe TRBD1 (5 bases). This CDR3 comprises 15 residues. The V end lost 4 bases, the J end lost 6 bases, and 15 bases lay between the germline ends. Germline-derived CDR1 and CDR2 are MNHNS and SASEGT. CDR3 bases: TGTGCCAGCAGTGCTTACAGGTTCGACGCCGGGGAGCTGTTTTTT. Its translation: CASSAYRFDAGELFF.

The rearrangement uses TRBV7-6 and TRBJ2-7; TRBD2 agrees at 9 bases. The CDR3 runs 16 residues. V was pared by 5 bases and J by 0 bases, with 8 bases of the junction left unmatched. Germline V gene sequence: CDR1 SGHVS, CDR2 FNYEAQ. CDR3 sequence: CASSAQAGGVSYEQYF. The CDR3 bases are TGTGCCAGCAGCGCCCAAGCGGGGGGCGTCTCCTACGAGCAGTACTTC.

This chain joins TRBV5-5 and TRBJ1-5, with 11 bases lining up with TRBD1. This CDR3 is 16 amino acids long. Germline CDR1 and CDR2: SGHKS and YYEKEE (reference sequence). The junction had 9 bases not matched to a gene; V was cut back by 4 bases and J by 6 bases. The CDR3 nucleotides read TGTGCCAGCAGCCCCCTAGGGACAGGGGGAGCTCAGCCCCAGCATTTT. Translation: CASSPLGTGGAQPQHF.

V is TRBV19 and J is TRBJ2-5; 9 positions match TRBD2. The J segment lost 4 bases and the V segment lost 6 bases, leaving 3 bases of the junction unmatched. Germline loops: CDR1 LNHDA, CDR2 SQIVND (reference sequence). This CDR3 has 13 amino acids. CDR3 in DNA: TGTGCCAGTAGGGCTAGCGGGACAGAGACCCAGTACTTC. Translation gives CASRASGTETQYF.

This chain uses TRBV27 with TRBJ2-2, with 10 bases identical to TRBD2. The germline gives CDR1 MNHEY, CDR2 SMNVEV (reference sequence). After removal of 5 bases from V and 5 bases from J, the junction contained 8 bases not matched to a gene. The length of the CDR3 is 16 residues. As DNA, the CDR3 is TGTGCCAGCAGTACGATACCGGGACTAGCGACCGGGGAGCTGTTTTTT. It codes for CASSTIPGLATGELFF.

A single count supports this clone. J is TRBJ2-7 and V is TRBV7-9; D is perhaps TRBD1 (5 bases). Germline values: CDR1 SEHNR, CDR2 FQNEAQ (reference sequence). V lost 0 bases and J lost 5, with 8 bases in between. CDR3 length equals 13 residues. CDR3 bases: TGTGCCAGCAGCTTAGCTTTAGGGGACGAGCAGTACTTC. This translates into CASSLALGDEQYF.

The chain employs TRBV2 and TRBJ2-1; TRBD2 matches at 7 bases. The CDR3 loop spans 14 amino acids. Germline trimming cut 6 bases from V and 3 bases from J; bases unmatched to any gene: 5. Germline-derived CDR1 and CDR2 are SNHLY and FYNNEI. The CDR3: CASRRASGYNEQFF. The DNA of the CDR3 is TGTGCCAGCAGAAGGGCTAGCGGCTACAATGAGCAGTTCTTC.

The chain recombines TRBV9 with TRBJ2-1; 7 bases line up with TRBD2. V trimming: 4 bases; J trimming: 2 bases; junction bases outside the gene matches: 9. This CDR3 is built from 16 residues. Looked up from germline, CDR1 is SGDLS and CDR2 is YYNGEE. CDR3 loop: CASSLGGGSAYNEQFF. CDR3 in DNA: TGTGCCAGCAGCCTAGGAGGCGGGAGCGCCTACAATGAGCAGTTCTTC. Full variable domain (rest looked up from reference TRBV9 and TRBJ2-1): DSGVTQTPKHLITATGQRVTLRCSPRSGDLSVYWYQQSLDQGLQFLIQYYNGEERAKGNILERFSAQQFPDLHSELNLSSLELGDSALYFCASSLGGGSAYNEQFFGPGTRLTVL.

The sample holds a few counts of this clone. The chain employs TRBV25-1 and TRBJ2-2; D is possibly TRBD2 (6 bases). Germline loops: CDR1 MGHDK, CDR2 SYGVNS. Trimming took 8 bases from V and 6 from J, leaving 16 bases between them. The CDR3 has 14 residues. The CDR3 DNA follows: TGTGCCAGCGGTAACGGAGGGCCACCCGGGGAGCTGTTTTTT. Its translation is CASGNGGPPGELFF.

This chain connects TRBV2 to TRBJ2-3; possible D gene TRBD2, 6 bases. The CDR3 has 15 amino acids. Germline CDR1 is SNHLY and CDR2 is FYNNEI. Trimming left V 10 bases short and J 1 base short, with 18 bases between. The CDR3 reads CATPRRAAGTDTQYF. CDR3 nucleotides: TGTGCCACCCCAAGGAGGGCCGCCGGCACAGATACGCAGTATTTT.

J is TRBJ2-1 and V is TRBV4-1, with D unresolved. The CDR3 is 12 residues long. Germline CDR1 reads MGHRA; CDR2 reads YSYEKL. The V end was cut by 4 bases, the J end by 6 bases, with 7 bases between. Written as DNA, the CDR3 is TGCGCCAGCAGCCTTTACTCCAATGAGCAGTTCTTC. Translating it yields CASSLYSNEQFF.

J is TRBJ2-2 and V is TRBV5-5, with 8 bases that match TRBD2. Trimming at V came to 4 bases and at J to 8 bases, leaving 16 bases not matched to a gene. This CDR3 spans 17 amino acids. Germline CDR1 is SGHKS and CDR2 is YYEKEE (reference sequence). CDR3 bases: TGTGCCAGCAGCCCAGACTGGTCTAGCGGGTCGAGGGGGGAGCTGTTTTTT. Its translation is CASSPDWSSGSRGELFF.